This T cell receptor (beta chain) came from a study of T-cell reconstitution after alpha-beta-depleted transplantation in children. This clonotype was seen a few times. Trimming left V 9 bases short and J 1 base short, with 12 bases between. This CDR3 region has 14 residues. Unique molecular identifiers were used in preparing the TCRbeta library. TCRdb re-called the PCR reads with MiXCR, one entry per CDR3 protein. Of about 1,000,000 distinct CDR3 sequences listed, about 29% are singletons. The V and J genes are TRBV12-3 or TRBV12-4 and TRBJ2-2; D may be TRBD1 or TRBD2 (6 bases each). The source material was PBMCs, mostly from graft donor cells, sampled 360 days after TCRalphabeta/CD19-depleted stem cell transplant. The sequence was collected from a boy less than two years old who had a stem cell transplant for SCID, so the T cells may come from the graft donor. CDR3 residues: CASAGGLNTGELFF. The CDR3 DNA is TGTGCCAGTGCCGGGGGCCTGAACACCGGGGAGCTGTTTTTT.